This entry features one T cell receptor beta chain sequence. This entry belongs to a study of spatial heterogeneity in lung cancer. Time point noted: blood at routine non-recurrence follow-up after resection. In germline, CDR1 is LGHDT, CDR2 YNNKEL (reference sequence). The J segment lost 7 bases and the V segment lost 0 bases, leaving 11 bases of the junction unmatched. CDR3 size: 16 residues. Each CDR3 protein gets one entry after TCRdb re-called the 5' RACE reads with MiXCR. The sample lists more than 75,000 distinct CDR3 sequences; 19% were seen once. The chain links TRBV3-1 to TRBJ1-1, with 7 bases aligning to TRBD1. Sequences were derived from PBMCs, sampled at follow-up. The TCR sequence derives from a male donor with early-stage non-small cell lung cancer. CDR3 sequence (DNA): TGTGCCAGCAGCCAAGATACCCGACAGGGTGTCAATGAAGCTTTCTTT. Its translation: CASSQDTRQGVNEAFF.